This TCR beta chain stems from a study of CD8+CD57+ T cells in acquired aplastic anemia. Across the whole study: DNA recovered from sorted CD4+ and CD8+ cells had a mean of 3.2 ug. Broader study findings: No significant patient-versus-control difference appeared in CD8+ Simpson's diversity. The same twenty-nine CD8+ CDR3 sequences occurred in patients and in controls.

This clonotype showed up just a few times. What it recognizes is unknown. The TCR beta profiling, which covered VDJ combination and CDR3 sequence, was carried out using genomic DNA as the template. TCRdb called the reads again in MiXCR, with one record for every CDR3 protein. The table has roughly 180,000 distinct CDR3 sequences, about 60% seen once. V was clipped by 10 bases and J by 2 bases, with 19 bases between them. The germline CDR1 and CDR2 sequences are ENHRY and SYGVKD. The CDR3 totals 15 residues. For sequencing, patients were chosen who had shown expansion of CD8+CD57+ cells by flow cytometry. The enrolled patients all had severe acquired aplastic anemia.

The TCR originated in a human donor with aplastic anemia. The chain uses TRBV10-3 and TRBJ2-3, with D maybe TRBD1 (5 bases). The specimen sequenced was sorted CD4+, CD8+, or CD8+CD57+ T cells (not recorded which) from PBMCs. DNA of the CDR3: TGTGCCACCATGGACACCCCGATCTCCACAGATACGCAGTATTTT. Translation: CATMDTPISTDTQYF.